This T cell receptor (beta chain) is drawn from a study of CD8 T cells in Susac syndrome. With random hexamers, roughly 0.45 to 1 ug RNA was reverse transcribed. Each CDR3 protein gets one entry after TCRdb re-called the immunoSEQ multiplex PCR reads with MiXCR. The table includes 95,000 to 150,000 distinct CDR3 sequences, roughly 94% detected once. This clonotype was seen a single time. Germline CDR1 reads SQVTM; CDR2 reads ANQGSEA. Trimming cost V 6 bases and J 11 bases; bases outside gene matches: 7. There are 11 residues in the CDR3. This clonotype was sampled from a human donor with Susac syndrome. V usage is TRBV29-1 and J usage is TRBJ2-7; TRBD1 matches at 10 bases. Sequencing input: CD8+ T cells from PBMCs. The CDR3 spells CSVPRDRGEYF. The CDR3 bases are TGCAGCGTCCCCAGGGACAGGGGCGAGTACTTC.